This T cell receptor beta chain was profiled in a study of blood T cell repertoires in COVID-19. Overall study: PBMCs, B-cell-depleted T cells, or T cells provided the cDNA or gDNA that made up the material.

Method: immunoSEQ multiplex PCR; TCRdb's copy keeps in-frame clones and lacks some. The sample holds approximately 70,000 clones, around 89% seen once. Germline loops: CDR1 KGHSH, CDR2 LQKENI. Trimming removed 3 bases at V and 3 bases at J, with 18 bases between. This CDR3 spans 16 amino acids. The chain combines TRBV18 with TRBJ2-7, with D perhaps matching TRBD2 (6 bases). The receptor was isolated from a woman of 80 years or more with active COVID-19. Sequencing used peripheral blood. The CDR3 loop reads CASSPREGQGLYEQYF. In DNA form, the CDR3 reads TGTGCCAGCTCACCCCGGGAAGGGCAGGGACTCTACGAGCAGTACTTC.